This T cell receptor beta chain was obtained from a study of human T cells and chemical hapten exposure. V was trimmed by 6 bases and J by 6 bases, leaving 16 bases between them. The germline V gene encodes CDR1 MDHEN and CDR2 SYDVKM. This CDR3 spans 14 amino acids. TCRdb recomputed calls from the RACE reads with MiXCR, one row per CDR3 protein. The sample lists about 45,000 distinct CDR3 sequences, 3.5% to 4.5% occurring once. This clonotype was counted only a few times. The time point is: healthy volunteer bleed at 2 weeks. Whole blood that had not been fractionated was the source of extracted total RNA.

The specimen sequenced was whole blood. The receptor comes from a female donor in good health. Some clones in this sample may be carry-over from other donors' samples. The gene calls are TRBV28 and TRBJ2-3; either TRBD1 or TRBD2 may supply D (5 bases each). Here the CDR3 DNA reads TGTGCCAGCAGGGGACCCGGCGGGCGGGATACGCAGTATTTT. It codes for CASRGPGGRDTQYF.